These 23 T cell receptor beta chains were sequenced from one sample in a study of regulatory T cells in long-lasting Graves disease. Stated time point: persistent/refractory GD, antithyroid drugs over 5 years with positive TRAb. Preparation of the TCR library used RNA extracted from PBMCs. For TCR beta, libraries came from iRepertoire HTBI primers and Arm-PCR of CDR3 regions. Using its own MiXCR run on the multiplex PCR reads, TCRdb lists one record per CDR3 protein. The table shows 400,000 or so distinct CDR3 sequences, with around 21% occurring only once. Sequenced material: peripheral blood mononuclear cells (PBMCs), taken when the disease was refractory, from a patient treated with antithyroid drugs. The receptors stem from a female donor with Graves disease.

With respect to this clonotype: This may arise from a read error, as a much more abundant clone is one base away. The genes are TRBV7-2 and TRBJ1-1; possibly TRBD1 for D (5 bases). From germline, CDR1 is SGHTA and CDR2 FQGNSA. This CDR3 has 17 amino acids. Trimming removed 7 bases at V and 0 bases at J, with 21 bases between. CDR3 nucleotide sequence: TGTGCCAGCACCCGGTTTGGGAAGGGGTTCATGAACACTGAAGCTTTCTTT. Protein: CASTRFGKGFMNTEAFF.

CDR3 residues: CASSQYMGLYNEQFF. DNA for the CDR3: TGTGCCAGCAGCCAATATATGGGCCTCTACAATGAGCAGTTCTTC. The chain links TRBV7-8 to TRBJ2-1; the D is unclear. The ends were cut back, 5 bases at V and 3 bases at J, with 14 bases in the middle. This CDR3 contains 15 residues. In germline, CDR1 is SGHVS, CDR2 FQNEAQ. The entire variable domain, with the rest obtained from reference TRBV7-8 and TRBJ2-1, is as follows: GAGVSQSPRYKVAKRGQDVALRCDPISGHVSLFWYQQALGQGPEFLTYFQNEAQLDKSGLPSDRFFAERPEGSVSTLKIQRTQQEDSAVYLCASSQYMGLYNEQFFGPGTRLTVL.

The chain carries TRBV27 and TRBJ1-3, with TRBD1 matching over 7 bases. The J segment lost 2 bases and the V segment lost 6 bases, leaving 7 bases of the junction unmatched. In germline, CDR1 is MNHEY, CDR2 SMNVEV (reference sequence). This CDR3 spans 15 amino acids. The CDR3 DNA is TGTGCCAGCAGGGGCGGGACAGAAGCTGGAAACACCATATATTTT. Translating gives CASRGGTEAGNTIYF.

For the CDR3, the DNA is TGTGCCAGTAAGGGACAAACCAATCAGCCCCAGCATTTT. It is translated as CASKGQTNQPQHF. The chain carries TRBV19 and TRBJ1-5; TRBD1 might be the D (6 bases). The CDR3 loop spans 13 amino acids. Trimming removed 7 bases at V and 3 bases at J, with 10 bases between. CDR1 LNHDA and CDR2 SQIVND come from the germline V gene (reference sequence).

V is TRBV5-1 and J is TRBJ2-7; weak D call: TRBD2 (5 bases). CDR3 length equals 14 residues. V gave up 0 bases and J gave up 3 bases, with 10 bases separating them. From germline, CDR1 is SGHRS and CDR2 YFSETQ. The DNA of the CDR3 is TGCGCCAGCAGCTTGGGAGGGCAGAACTACGAGCAGTACTTC. It translates to CASSLGGQNYEQYF.

The V gene is TRBV3-1, the J gene TRBJ1-3; D might be TRBD1 (5 bases). The CDR3 spans 15 residues. Trimming removed 0 bases from V and 8 bases from J, with 14 bases in between. CDR1 LGHDT and CDR2 YNNKEL come from the germline V gene (reference sequence). CDR3 sequence reads: CASSQDRDPWDTIYF. CDR3 sequence (DNA): TGTGCCAGCAGCCAAGACCGGGACCCTTGGGACACCATATATTTT.

This clonotype was found a few times. J is TRBJ2-5 and V is TRBV14; D possibly corresponds to TRBD2 (6 bases). With 1 base removed from V and 5 bases from J, the gap between germline ends came to 14 bases. Looked up from germline, CDR1 is SGHDN and CDR2 is FVKESK. The CDR3 spans 15 residues. The CDR3: CASSQVRGGGETQYF. The CDR3 nucleotides are TGTGCCAGCAGCCAAGTTCGGGGTGGAGGGGAGACCCAGTACTTC.

As for this clonotype: One end of the junction does not line up with germline, which may come from a read error. In nucleotides, the CDR3 is TGCGCCAGCAGCCAAGACGAGACAGGGGCCTACGAGCAGTACTTC. Protein sequence: CASSQDETGAYEQYF. The chain couples TRBV7-2 to TRBJ2-7, with 8 bases matching TRBD1. Per germline, CDR1 SGHTA and CDR2 FQGNSA. This CDR3 is 15 amino acids long.

This clonotype showed up just a few times. The chain is built from TRBV27 and TRBJ1-2; perhaps TRBD1 as D (5 bases). The CDR3 totals 17 residues. Between the trimmed V and J ends, which lost 3 bases and 4 bases, there was a span of 21 bases. The germline gives CDR1 MNHEY, CDR2 SMNVEV (reference sequence). Here the CDR3 DNA reads TGTGCCAGCAGTTTGGATGGGACCTTGGTTTCGCCCTATGGCTACACCTTC. Amino acid sequence: CASSLDGTLVSPYGYTF.

A few counts support this clonotype. This chain links TRBV7-2 with TRBJ1-2; D is uncertain. The CDR3 covers 15 residues. CDR1 SGHTA and CDR2 FQGNSA come from the germline V gene. The V and J ends lost 0 bases and 8 bases respectively, with 16 bases between them. The DNA of the CDR3 is TGTGCCAGCAGCTTAGCGATGGGATCCAATAGGGGCTACACCTTC. This codes for CASSLAMGSNRGYTF. The full variable domain, its missing parts supplied by reference TRBV7-2 and TRBJ1-2, is GAGVSQSPSNKVTEKGKDVELRCDPISGHTALYWYRQSLGQGLEFLIYFQGNSAPDKSGLPSDRFSAERTGGSVSTLTIQRTQQEDSAVYLCASSLAMGSNRGYTFGSGTRLTVV.

This clonotype was observed a handful of times. This chain joins TRBV29-1 and TRBJ1-4; 7 nucleotides match TRBD1. The CDR3 spans 13 residues. Trimming took 3 bases from V and 8 from J; bases not matched to a gene: 6. Germline V gives CDR1 SQVTM, CDR2 ANQGSEA. CDR3 nucleotides: TGCAGCGTTGACTTGACAGGGACAGAAAAACTGTTTTTT. Its protein is CSVDLTGTEKLFF.

This clonotype was seen a handful of times. V and J are TRBV15 and TRBJ2-7, with D perhaps matching TRBD2 (6 bases). Looked up from germline, CDR1 is LNHNV and CDR2 is YYDKDF (reference sequence). Trimming took 6 bases from V and 5 from J, leaving 26 bases between them. The CDR3 extends over 17 amino acids. This CDR3 reads CATRQRGTSGWRDEQYF. The CDR3 DNA is TGTGCCACCAGACAACGGGGGACCTCGGGGTGGAGGGACGAGCAGTACTTC.

In this sample, this clonotype turned up a few times. The chain employs TRBV28 and TRBJ2-5; no clear D gene. The CDR3 spans 14 residues. Germline lookup yields CDR1 MDHEN and CDR2 SYDVKM. V was trimmed by 2 bases and J by 1 base, leaving 8 bases between them. The CDR3 region is CASSLTTFQETQYF. In DNA, the CDR3 is TGTGCCAGCAGTTTAACAACATTCCAAGAGACCCAGTACTTC.

The genes are TRBV20-1 and TRBJ2-7; 8 nucleotides align to TRBD1. The CDR3 is 13 amino acids. V lost 5 bases, J lost 6 bases, and 9 bases stayed unmatched. CDR1 and CDR2 from the germline V gene are DFQATT and SNEGSKA (reference sequence). CDR3: CSALRQGRVEQYF. In DNA, the CDR3 is TGCAGTGCTTTACGACAGGGGCGGGTCGAGCAGTACTTC.

This clonotype was counted a few times. V is TRBV7-9 and J is TRBJ2-5; 9 bases are a match to TRBD2. Germline V lookup: CDR1 SEHNR, CDR2 FQNEAQ (reference sequence). This CDR3 region has 15 residues. Trimming took 2 bases from V and 3 from J; bases not matched to a gene: 4. The CDR3 DNA sequence: TGTGCCAGCAGCTTACCGAGACTAGCGGAAGAGACCCAGTACTTC. As protein: CASSLPRLAEETQYF.

The chain has TRBV11-2 and TRBJ2-7; D not resolved. Germline values: CDR1 SGHAT, CDR2 FQNNGV. Trimming took off 1 base at V and 2 bases at J, with 9 bases between the two ends. The CDR3 is 14 residues long. CDR3 sequence (DNA): TGTGCCAGCAGCTTAGGTACCAGAGCCTACGAGCAGTACTTC. Its translation: CASSLGTRAYEQYF.

This clonotype showed up many times. The chain has TRBV12-5 and TRBJ2-7, with 15 positions matching TRBD2. Germline V gene data show CDR1 as LGHNT and CDR2 as FRNRAP. V lost 8 bases and J lost 0; bases outside the gene matches: 5. The CDR3 length is 16 residues. CDR3: CASWGLAGGSSYEQYF. The CDR3 DNA sequence: TGTGCTAGTTGGGGACTAGCGGGAGGAAGCTCCTACGAGCAGTACTTC.

This clonotype was observed a single time. The rearrangement joins TRBV20-1 to TRBJ2-7, with 9 bases fitting TRBD1. This CDR3 has 19 amino acids. Germline values: CDR1 DFQATT, CDR2 SNEGSKA (reference sequence). V dropped 3 bases and J dropped 4; count of bases not matched to a gene: 22. The CDR3 spells CSASRRGGPGGQGSYEQYF. The CDR3 DNA sequence: TGCAGTGCTAGTAGGAGGGGGGGGCCGGGGGGACAGGGATCATACGAGCAGTACTTC.

The rearrangement uses TRBV30 and TRBJ1-1; D is possibly TRBD1 (5 bases). The CDR3 totals 12 residues. Germline loops: CDR1 GTSNPN, CDR2 SVGIG (reference sequence). The V and J ends lost 4 bases and 4 bases respectively, with 10 bases between them. In DNA form, the CDR3 reads TGTGCCTGGAACCGGGGGGGCACTGAAGCTTTCTTT. This encodes CAWNRGGTEAFF. Filled out from reference TRBV30 and TRBJ1-1, the complete variable domain reads SQTIHQWPATLVQPVGSPLSLECTVEGTSNPNLYWYRQAAGRGLQLLFYSVGIGQISSEVPQNLSASRPQDRQFILSSKKLLLSDSGFYLCAWNRGGTEAFFGQGTRLTVV.

The V gene is TRBV6-5, the J gene TRBJ2-1, with D tentatively TRBD2 (6 bases). In germline, CDR1 is MNHEY, CDR2 SVGAGI. The CDR3 runs 16 residues. Trimming shortened V by 2 bases and J by 4 bases, and 15 bases separated the two germline ends. CDR3 amino acids: CASSYTSGSEYNEQFF. The DNA for the CDR3 is TGTGCCAGCAGTTACACAAGCGGGTCGGAGTACAATGAGCAGTTCTTC.

This clonotype has just a few counts. A read error may explain this, as a much larger clone is one base away. The J gene is TRBJ1-5, the V gene TRBV24-1; D gene ambiguous. The V gene's germline CDR1 is KGHDR and CDR2 SFDVKD. The CDR3 runs to 13 residues. V lost 2 bases and J 9 bases, leaving 10 bases between the germline ends. The CDR3 is CATSDSTDRPQHF. In DNA, the CDR3 is TGTGCCACCAGTGATTCCACAGATCGGCCCCAGCATTTT.

This clonotype occurred once. This chain connects TRBV19 to TRBJ1-2; no firm D call. The CDR3 is 13 amino acids. V lost 7 bases, J lost 6 bases, and 15 bases lay in between. Germline loops: CDR1 LNHDA, CDR2 SQIVND (reference sequence). CDR3 coding DNA: TGTGCCAGTAAGGCCGCGGCAGACGATGGCTACACCTTC. Translation: CASKAAADDGYTF.

This clonotype was recorded a few times. DNA for the CDR3: TGTGCCAGCACGCCTGGTTTTAGGGGAAACACCATATATTTT. The encoded protein is CASTPGFRGNTIYF. This chain links TRBV28 with TRBJ1-3; no definite D call. Germline lookup yields CDR1 MDHEN and CDR2 SYDVKM. The CDR3 is made up of 14 amino acids. The V and J ends lost 7 bases and 4 bases respectively, with 14 bases between them.